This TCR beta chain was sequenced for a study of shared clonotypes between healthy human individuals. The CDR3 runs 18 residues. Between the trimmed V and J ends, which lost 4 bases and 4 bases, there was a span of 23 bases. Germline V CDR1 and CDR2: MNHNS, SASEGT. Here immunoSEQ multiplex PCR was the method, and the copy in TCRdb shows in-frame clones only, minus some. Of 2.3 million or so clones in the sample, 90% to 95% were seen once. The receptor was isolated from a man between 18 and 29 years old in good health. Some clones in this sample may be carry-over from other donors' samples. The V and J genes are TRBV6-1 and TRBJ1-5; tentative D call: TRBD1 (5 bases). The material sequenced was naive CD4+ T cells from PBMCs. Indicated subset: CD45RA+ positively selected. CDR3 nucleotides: TGTGCCAGCAGTGGAGTCCTGGGACTCCACTCGGGGAATCAGCCCCAGCATTTT. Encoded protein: CASSGVLGLHSGNQPQHF.